This TCR beta chain was found in a study of shared clonotypes between healthy human individuals. Study summary: Ranging from 18 to 49 in age, donors were two women and three men.

Produced via immunoSEQ multiplex PCR; TCRdb's table is partial and in-frame only. The repertoire holds some 790,000 clones, with roughly 72% as singletons. The study's findings and limits: It was the non-shared clonotypes that had lower generation probabilities than clonotypes shared by all four donors. Rarefaction showed that sequencing of sorted subsets was incomplete (despite large depth).

A CD45RA-negative memory subset and a CD45RA+ naive subset were separated from the CD4+ cells. Concerning this clone itself: Its antigen is currently unknown.

This TCR was sampled from a woman in her twenties or thirties in good health. Sequenced: memory CD4+ T cells sorted from blood. The sample's subset: CD45RA-negative fraction.

CDR3 sequence: CASSLVPGLDNEQFF. The DNA for the CDR3 is TGCGCCAGCAGCTTAGTCCCGGGACTAGACAATGAGCAGTTCTTC. The chain is built from TRBV5-1 and TRBJ2-1; TRBD2 matches at 8 bases. The CDR3 contains 15 residues. Germline CDR1 and CDR2: SGHRS and YFSETQ. Trimming took 2 bases from V and 5 from J; bases not matched to a gene: 6.